The entry below gives a single T cell receptor (beta chain) sequence along with its context. The antigen is not known. Only in-frame clones appear in the TCRdb table, and some are missing; sequencing was by immunoSEQ multiplex PCR. The sample lists some 110,000 clones; approximately 90% were seen once. These data belong to a study of T cell responses to AZD1222 COVID-19 vaccine. Germline V gene data show CDR1 as SGDLS and CDR2 as YYNGEE. V lost 1 base, J lost 1 base, and 9 bases lay in between. The CDR3 length is 16 residues. General study points: None of the repertoires were sampled until the peak T cell response had passed. Clonal diversity may have been underestimated in mostly white British donors.

This clonotype was obtained from an adult who received the AZD1222 COVID-19 vaccine. The sequences come from peripheral blood, collected 28 days after the second AZD1222 dose. V usage is TRBV9 and J usage is TRBJ2-6, with no clear D. As DNA, the CDR3 is TGTGCCAGCAGCGTAACCCCCGGATCTGGGGCCAACGTCCTGACTTTC. It translates to CASSVTPGSGANVLTF.